These 16 T cell receptor beta chains originate from one sample sequenced in a study of T cells in Graves' hyperthyroidism and ophthalmopathy. RNA transcripts yielded amplified TCR beta CDR3 regions. The HTBI primer set drove a first-round RT-PCR of the TCR CDR3. MiXCR was run by TCRdb on the multiplex PCR reads, yielding one entry per CDR3 protein. The table lists about 840,000 distinct CDR3 sequences, roughly 37% of them singletons. Input material: blood. The receptors stem from a man aged 18 to 30 with Graves' hyperthyroidism.

The gene calls are TRBV7-8 and TRBJ1-5; no reliable D call. Germline loops: CDR1 SGHVS, CDR2 FQNEAQ. The CDR3 contains 16 residues. Deletions cut 3 bases from V and 0 bases from J, with 12 bases between. The CDR3 sequence: CASSFLEPYSNQPQHF. The DNA of the CDR3 is TGTGCCAGCAGCTTTTTAGAACCTTATAGCAATCAGCCCCAGCATTTT.

The chain joins TRBV25-1 to TRBJ1-5, with 7 nucleotides matching TRBD1. This CDR3 has 17 residues. The ends lost 4 bases at V and 4 bases at J; junction bases unmatched: 13. Germline-derived CDR1 and CDR2 are MGHDK and SYGVNS. Here the CDR3 reads CASSARDQAGGNQPQHF. Here the CDR3 DNA reads TGTGCCAGCAGTGCTAGAGATCAAGCAGGGGGGAATCAGCCCCAGCATTTT.

For the CDR3, the DNA is TGTGCCATCAGTGGGAGAGCGGGATCCTACGAGCAGTACTTC. Amino acids: CAISGRAGSYEQYF. The V gene is TRBV10-3, the J gene TRBJ2-7; 7 bases fit TRBD2. The CDR3 extends over 14 amino acids. V trimming: 4 bases; J trimming: 1 base; junction bases outside the gene matches: 4. Germline V gene data show CDR1 as ENHRY and CDR2 as SYGVKD.

As regards this clonotype: The conserved phenylalanine or tryptophan normally closing the CDR3 is absent here, so this likely arose from a read error. This chain links TRBV14 with TRBJ2-7; D might be TRBD1 (6 bases). Germline V gene data show CDR1 as SGHDN and CDR2 as FVKESK. This CDR3 is 13 amino acids long. Trimming cost V 2 bases and J 7 bases, with 12 bases left between them. CDR3 DNA: TGTGCCAGCAGCCAACTCAGGGGCAATGAGCAGTACCTC. This encodes CASSQLRGNEQYL.

This clonotype was seen a handful of times. The genes are TRBV2 and TRBJ2-2; the D gene is possibly TRBD2 (6 bases). CDR1 SNHLY and CDR2 FYNNEI come from the germline V gene. V lost 4 bases and J lost 5, with 20 bases in between. The CDR3 is made up of 17 amino acids. In nucleotides, the CDR3 is TGTGCCAGCAGTGGACTCCTCGGAGGGTCTGGGACCGGGGAGCTGTTTTTT. The encoded protein is CASSGLLGGSGTGELFF.

The chain has TRBV7-3 and TRBJ2-2, with D maybe TRBD1 (7 bases). CDR3 length equals 16 residues. Trimming removed 3 bases from V and 7 bases from J, with 18 bases in between. Per germline, CDR1 SGHTA and CDR2 FQGTGA. CDR3 region: CASSLNWRGRGGELFF. The CDR3 DNA follows: TGTGCCAGCAGCTTGAATTGGAGGGGGCGAGGCGGGGAGCTGTTTTTT.

The genes are TRBV29-1 and TRBJ2-5; 12 bases line up with TRBD2. Germline-derived CDR1 and CDR2 are SQVTM and ANQGSEA. The CDR3 spans 14 residues. Trimming cost V 1 base and J 7 bases; bases outside gene matches: 4. The DNA for the CDR3 is TGCAGCGTTGAAGGACTAGCGGGAGAAGGGACCCAGTACTTC. This codes for CSVEGLAGEGTQYF.

The CDR3 sequence: CASSLTGGATKEKLFF. The CDR3 DNA reads TGTGCCAGCAGTTTGACAGGGGGCGCCACAAAAGAAAAACTGTTTTTT. The V gene is TRBV11-1, the J gene TRBJ1-4; 10 positions agree with TRBD1. V lost 6 bases and J lost 8; bases outside the gene matches: 12. This CDR3 is built from 16 residues. Germline V CDR1 and CDR2: SGHAT, FQDESV (reference sequence). The variable domain in full, with the rest retrieved from reference TRBV11-1 and TRBJ1-4, is EAEVAQSPRYKITEKSQAVAFWCDPISGHATLYWYRQILGQGPELLVQFQDESVVDDSQLPKDRFSAERLKGVDSTLKIQPAELGDSAMYLCASSLTGGATKEKLFFGSGTQLSVL.

This clonotype has ten or more counts. V is TRBV29-1 and J is TRBJ1-1, with a possible D match to TRBD1 (5 bases). Germline V CDR1 and CDR2: SQVTM, ANQGSEA. V was trimmed by 5 bases and J by 0 bases, leaving 16 bases between them. This CDR3 contains 15 residues. The CDR3 spells CSVRVGGGVNTEAFF. CDR3 nucleotide sequence: TGCAGCGTTCGCGTAGGTGGGGGAGTGAACACTGAAGCTTTCTTT.

This clonotype came up a few times. This chain links TRBV7-6 with TRBJ1-1; unclear D gene. The CDR3 loop spans 12 amino acids. Germline assignment: CDR1 SGHVS and CDR2 FNYEAQ. Trimming removed 8 bases from V and 2 bases from J, with 9 bases in between. Here the CDR3 DNA reads TGTGCCAGCGGGGTCCCCAACACTGAAGCTTTCTTT. Translation gives CASGVPNTEAFF.

This clonotype was seen many times. The chain links TRBV19 to TRBJ2-6; D unclear. Trimming removed 7 bases at V and 2 bases at J, with 6 bases between. The CDR3 runs to 13 residues. The germline V gene encodes CDR1 LNHDA and CDR2 SQIVND (reference sequence). The CDR3 nucleotides read TGTGCCAGTAAGGATGCTGGGGCCAACGTCCTGACTTTC. This sequence encodes CASKDAGANVLTF.

The chain employs TRBV20-1 and TRBJ1-1, with 9 positions matching TRBD1. CDR1 and CDR2 (germline): DFQATT, SNEGSKA (reference sequence). V gave up 4 bases and J gave up 4 bases; unmatched junction bases: 7. The CDR3 contains 14 residues. The CDR3 is CSAKTGTGSTEAFF. CDR3 DNA sequence: TGCAGTGCTAAAACCGGGACAGGGAGCACTGAAGCTTTCTTT.

This clonotype turned up a few times. CDR3 region: CASSPSGSGELFF. Here the CDR3 DNA reads TGTGCCAGCAGCCCGTCAGGGTCGGGGGAGCTGTTTTTT. The V and J genes are TRBV7-9 and TRBJ2-2; tentative D call: TRBD1 (5 bases). The CDR3 has 13 amino acids. V was trimmed by 5 bases and J by 8 bases, leaving 12 bases between them. CDR1 and CDR2 from the germline V gene are SEHNR and FQNEAQ (reference sequence).

The gene calls are TRBV7-9 and TRBJ2-2, with TRBD1 identical over 9 bases. The V gene's germline CDR1 is SEHNR and CDR2 FQNEAQ (reference sequence). The CDR3 spans 15 residues. Trimming at V came to 4 bases and at J to 6 bases, leaving 6 bases not matched to a gene. The chain's CDR3 is CASSSSRQGAGELFF. CDR3 nucleotides: TGTGCCAGCAGCTCGAGCCGACAGGGGGCCGGGGAGCTGTTTTTT. Based on the CDR3 plus reference TRBV7-9 and TRBJ2-2, the full variable domain is DTGVSQNPRHKITKRGQNVTFRCDPISEHNRLYWYRQTLGQGPEFLTYFQNEAQLEKSRLLSDRFSAERPKGSFSTLEIQRTEQGDSAMYLCASSSSRQGAGELFFGEGSRLTVL.

This clonotype was seen only a few times. The genes are TRBV4-1 and TRBJ2-5; no firm D call. This CDR3 is built from 12 residues. V was cut by 6 bases and J by 5 bases, with 10 bases left in between. Germline CDR1 is MGHRA and CDR2 is YSYEKL. CDR3 nucleotides: TGCGCCAGCAGTGCCATCGGGGAGACCCAGTACTTC. Translating gives CASSAIGETQYF.

This chain links TRBV9 with TRBJ1-1, with a weak D call TRBD1 (5 bases). The CDR3 spans 13 residues. Trimming shortened V by 4 bases and J by 11 bases, and 18 bases separated the two germline ends. Germline V gene sequence: CDR1 SGDLS, CDR2 YYNGEE. This CDR3 is CASSQDGRRGAFF. CDR3 nucleotide sequence: TGTGCCAGCAGCCAAGATGGGAGACGGGGGGCTTTCTTT. The complete variable domain, with remaining parts taken from reference TRBV9 and TRBJ1-1, reads DSGVTQTPKHLITATGQRVTLRCSPRSGDLSVYWYQQSLDQGLQFLIQYYNGEERAKGNILERFSAQQFPDLHSELNLSSLELGDSALYFCASSQDGRRGAFFGQGTRLTVV.